This T cell receptor beta chain was sequenced in a study of blood T cells in healthy people across ages. Study results and limitations: Any changes in expanded clonotypes were possibly confounded, as donor CMV status remained unknown.

The use of a sample-barcoded 5' primer and a J-beta primer mix characterized a second PCR of about 7 to 12 cycles. TCRdb recomputed calls from the 5' RACE reads with MiXCR, one row per CDR3 protein. The data show under 2,000,000 distinct CDR3 sequences, 49% seen once. CDR1 SEHNR and CDR2 FQNEAQ come from the germline V gene (reference sequence). This CDR3 spans 15 amino acids. Trimming took 0 bases from V and 8 from J, leaving 14 bases between them. A few counts support this clonotype. Its matching antigen is unknown. Sequencing was performed on blood. The source is a woman between 40 and 55 years old in good health. The chain recombines TRBV7-9 with TRBJ2-4, with D maybe TRBD2 (6 bases). The CDR3 bases are TGTGCCAGCAGCTTAGCGCTCGGACGGAGGGACATTCAGTACTTC. Its protein is CASSLALGRRDIQYF.